This entry describes one TCR beta chain. Its antigen is undetermined. The sample comes from a study of blood T cells in healthy people across ages. Healthy Caucasian individuals from Russia aged about 6 to 95 served as donors. In each sample, at least 6 million PBMCs were isolated. A second PCR of roughly 7 to 11 cycles used a sample-barcoded 5' primer and a J-beta primer mix. MiXCR was run by TCRdb on the 5' RACE reads, yielding one entry per CDR3 protein. The data show around 710,000 distinct CDR3 sequences, around 46% seen once. Whole-study findings and limits: A conclusive naive versus antigen-experienced comparison was prevented by the unsorted PBMCs.

Germline CDR1 is MDHEN and CDR2 is SYDVKM. The ends were cut back, 6 bases at V and 13 bases at J, with 16 bases in the middle. This CDR3 has 12 residues. This sequence joins TRBV28 and TRBJ2-4, with D possibly TRBD2 on 5 matching bases. Sequenced sample: blood. The sequence came from a woman aged 55-75 years in good health. The DNA of the CDR3 is TGTGCCAGCAGAGGCCCTGCTTGGGAGCAGTACTTC. It specifies CASRGPAWEQYF.